This TCR beta chain was captured in a study of T-cell memory formation after mild COVID-19. MiXCR was run by TCRdb on the 5' RACE reads, yielding one entry per CDR3 protein. Of about 360,000 distinct CDR3 sequences listed, approximately 14% are singletons. The study, taken as a whole, reports: Pre-infection memory already had some responding clones, implying cross-reactive memory joined.

Germline V CDR1 and CDR2: MGHRA, YSYEKL. The V and J ends lost 2 bases and 3 bases, in that order; junction bases with no gene match: 2. The CDR3 extends over 14 amino acids. Turning to this clonotype: The antigen is unknown.

The sequenced sample was PBMCs or a T cell subset sorted from them (not recorded which). The V call is TRBV4-1, the J call TRBJ2-3; 7 bases line up with TRBD2. The TCR sequence derives from a man between 18 and 35 years old who had mild COVID-19 (a few samples of this study predate the infection). Cell type and time point are not known. The CDR3 region is CASSQLRGTDTQYF. The CDR3 nucleotides read TGCGCCAGCAGCCAATTGCGGGGGACAGATACGCAGTATTTT.